The 17 T cell receptor beta chains in this list originate from one sample, sequenced in a study of Tregs in tolerant kidney transplant recipients. Using immunoSEQ multiplex PCR, the repertoire was profiled, and TCRdb retains in-frame clones only, with some absent. The sample carries around 61,000 clones, around four fifths recorded once. The sequenced sample was CD4+ T cells from blood. These receptors were collected from a human donor in good health.

This sequence joins TRBV2 and TRBJ2-4; D is perhaps TRBD1 (6 bases). Germline CDR1 is SNHLY and CDR2 is FYNNEI. V was clipped by 8 bases and J by 0 bases, with 14 bases between them. This CDR3 has 15 amino acids. The CDR3 DNA sequence: TGTGCCAGCGGACAAAGACAGGTAGCCAAAAACATTCAGTACTTC. It codes for CASGQRQVAKNIQYF.

The chain employs TRBV30 and TRBJ1-6; unclear D gene. V shed 2 bases and J shed 8 bases, with 13 bases lying between them. The germline CDR1 and CDR2 sequences are GTSNPN and SVGIG (reference sequence). The CDR3 is made up of 14 amino acids. CDR3 sequence reads: CAWSLGGRDSPLHF. CDR3 nucleotides: TGTGCCTGGAGTCTGGGAGGACGGGATTCACCCCTCCACTTT. Full variable domain (outside the CDR3, taken from reference TRBV30 and TRBJ1-6): SQTIHQWPATLVQPVGSPLSLECTVEGTSNPNLYWYRQAAGRGLQLLFYSVGIGQISSEVPQNLSASRPQDRQFILSSKKLLLSDSGFYLCAWSLGGRDSPLHFGNGTRLTVT.

The gene calls are TRBV6-1 and TRBJ2-7; 12 bases align to TRBD2. This CDR3 has 15 amino acids. Germline CDR1 MNHNS, CDR2 SASEGT. V shed 6 bases and J 0 bases; nucleotides not matched to a gene: 3. The CDR3 sequence: CASSGLAGSSYEQYF. CDR3 in DNA: TGTGCCAGCAGCGGACTAGCGGGGAGCTCCTACGAGCAGTACTTC.

This chain uses TRBV10-3 with TRBJ2-2; D call uncertain. Germline V CDR1 and CDR2: ENHRY, SYGVKD. The CDR3 is made up of 14 amino acids. V was pared by 10 bases and J by 2 bases, with 14 bases between. Written as DNA, the CDR3 is TGTGCCACCCGCCCCCAGGCCAACACCGGGGAGCTGTTTTTT. This codes for CATRPQANTGELFF.

This chain uses TRBV19 with TRBJ1-2; no definite D call. V gave up 3 bases and J gave up 8 bases, with 10 bases separating them. Germline V gene lookup returns CDR1 LNHDA and CDR2 SQIVND (reference sequence). The CDR3 loop spans 12 amino acids. The CDR3 DNA sequence: TGTGCCAGTAGTATGGGGAAATTCGGCTACACCTTC. It codes for CASSMGKFGYTF.

This sequence joins TRBV11-2 and TRBJ2-1; 8 positions match TRBD2. This CDR3 has 15 amino acids. Per the germline V gene, CDR1 is SGHAT and CDR2 is FQNNGV. V shed 2 bases and J 0 bases; nucleotides not matched to a gene: 0. CDR3 residues: CASSLSGSSYNEQFF. The CDR3 nucleotides read TGTGCCAGCAGCTTAAGCGGGAGCTCCTACAATGAGCAGTTCTTC.

This chain links TRBV14 with TRBJ2-3; 10 bases map to TRBD2. Germline V gene lookup returns CDR1 SGHDN and CDR2 FVKESK. V lost 2 bases, J lost 2 bases, and 7 bases stayed unmatched. CDR3 length: 17 residues. CDR3 loop: CASSQPALAGPTDTQYF. DNA for the CDR3: TGTGCCAGCAGCCAACCCGCACTAGCGGGGCCCACAGATACGCAGTATTTT.

The V call is TRBV30, the J call TRBJ1-1; a weak D match, TRBD1 (5 bases). Germline V gene data show CDR1 as GTSNPN and CDR2 as SVGIG (reference sequence). The V end lost 0 bases, the J end lost 7 bases, and 12 bases lay between the germline ends. The CDR3 is 13 amino acids. This CDR3 reads CAWSVRWGVEAFF. The CDR3 bases are TGTGCCTGGAGTGTACGTTGGGGGGTTGAAGCTTTCTTT.

This rearrangement joins TRBV19 to TRBJ1-5; unclear D gene. Germline V gives CDR1 LNHDA, CDR2 SQIVND (reference sequence). The CDR3 contains 14 residues. V was clipped by 7 bases and J by 6 bases, with 16 bases between them. The CDR3 sequence: CASTSPRTGQPQHF. CDR3 nucleotides: TGTGCCAGTACCTCGCCTAGGACGGGTCAGCCCCAGCATTTT.

This clone was detected once. The genes are TRBV6-4 and TRBJ1-5; TRBD1 is a possible D gene (5 bases). Germline CDR1 and CDR2: MRHNA and SNTAGT. Trimming stripped 3 bases from V and 1 base from J, with 13 bases between. CDR3 length: 16 amino acids. The CDR3 spells CASSDVAGLSNQPQHF. The CDR3 nucleotides read TGTGCCAGCAGTGATGTGGCAGGGTTGAGCAATCAGCCCCAGCATTTT.

This CDR3 reads CASSLGGSNTGELFF. The DNA for the CDR3 is TGTGCCAGCAGCTTAGGGGGTTCGAACACCGGGGAGCTGTTTTTT. This chain uses TRBV5-6 with TRBJ2-2; D perhaps matches TRBD1 (6 bases). The ends were cut back, 2 bases at V and 0 bases at J, with 8 bases in the middle. This CDR3 contains 15 residues. From germline, CDR1 is SGHDT and CDR2 YYEEEE.

The chain combines TRBV6-5 with TRBJ2-7, with D tentatively TRBD1 (5 bases). CDR3 length: 15 amino acids. Between the trimmed V and J ends, which lost 2 bases and 3 bases, there was a span of 14 bases. Germline V gene sequence: CDR1 MNHEY, CDR2 SVGAGI. The CDR3 spells CASSYTRQTLYEQYF. CDR3 bases: TGTGCCAGCAGTTACACCCGACAGACCCTCTACGAGCAGTACTTC.

The chain has TRBV6-5 and TRBJ2-1, with 12 bases aligning to TRBD2. The CDR3 runs 15 residues. Germline loops: CDR1 MNHEY, CDR2 SVGAGI. The trim removed 5 bases at V and 8 bases at J, leaving 7 bases unmatched. CDR3 sequence reads: CASSQRTSGMDEQFF. The CDR3 region has the DNA TGTGCCAGCAGTCAGAGGACTAGCGGGATGGATGAGCAGTTCTTC.

Here the CDR3 reads CASISTSGTDTQYF. For the CDR3, the DNA is TGTGCCAGCATCTCGACTAGCGGCACAGATACGCAGTATTTT. The chain carries TRBV2 and TRBJ2-3; TRBD2 matches 8 bases. V shed 7 bases, J shed 1 base, and the junction held 4 bases outside the gene matches. This CDR3 comprises 14 residues. Germline loops: CDR1 SNHLY, CDR2 FYNNEI.

Within the sample, this clone is medium-sized. J is TRBJ2-3 and V is TRBV11-3; D call uncertain. With 0 bases removed from V and 6 bases from J, the gap between germline ends came to 10 bases. Germline V gene data show CDR1 as SGHNT and CDR2 as YENEEA. The CDR3 loop spans 14 amino acids. The CDR3 spells CASSLEGFPDTQYF. The CDR3 DNA reads TGTGCCAGCAGCTTAGAGGGCTTCCCCGATACGCAGTATTTT.

The CDR3 DNA follows: TGTGCCAGCAGTGAGGCCCGGGCTAGCGACATTTACGAGCAGTACTTC. Translation: CASSEARASDIYEQYF. The V and J genes are TRBV2 and TRBJ2-7; a possible D gene is TRBD2 (6 bases). The V gene lost 3 bases and the J gene lost 4 bases, with 19 bases spanning the gap. The CDR3 runs to 16 residues. Germline V gene data show CDR1 as SNHLY and CDR2 as FYNNEI.

V usage is TRBV5-1 and J usage is TRBJ1-4, with D unclear. Germline V lookup: CDR1 SGHRS, CDR2 YFSETQ. V was trimmed by 1 base and J by 8 bases, leaving 12 bases between them. The CDR3 runs to 14 residues. The DNA of the CDR3 is TGCGCCAGCAGCTTGACCCCGGCGGGCGAAAAACTGTTTTTT. Protein: CASSLTPAGEKLFF.